This T cell receptor beta chain was identified during a study of Graves' ophthalmopathy and Graves' hyperthyroidism. Study outcomes and limitations: Both a roughly 68% sensitivity and an approximately 74% specificity characterized the model's predictions of ophthalmopathy progression. Most thyroid clonotypes expanded beyond 0.001 frequency were also found in blood.

Each diagnosis was determined on the basis of clinical symptoms, serum thyroxine, TRAb, thyroid ultrasound and orbital computed tomography. In its sample, this clonotype was seen many times. Its antigen is unidentified. TCR beta CDR3 amplification used RNA transcripts. Second-round multiplex PCR came after first-round RT-PCR with HTBI primers. TCRdb reprocessed the multiplex PCR reads with MiXCR, giving one entry per CDR3 protein. The repertoire holds around 1,000,000 distinct CDR3 sequences, with approximately 35% as singletons. The sequenced sample was peripheral blood or thyroid tissue (not recorded which). The sequence came from an adult man with Graves' hyperthyroidism.

The CDR3 sequence is CASSPRGDLLYTIYF. The CDR3 region has the DNA TGTGCCAGCAGCCCGCGAGGCGACCTCTTATACACCATATATTTT. The chain links TRBV7-2 to TRBJ1-3; D gene unclear. This CDR3 has 15 residues. Trimming left V 5 bases short and J 8 bases short, with 19 bases between. Germline CDR1 SGHTA, CDR2 FQGNSA.